Following are 7 T cell receptor beta chains from one sample sequenced in a study of identical twins. TCRdb independently ran MiXCR on the 5' RACE reads; one entry per CDR3 protein. The table includes some 250,000 distinct CDR3 sequences, around 6.5% detected once. These data also formed part of another study, on T cells expressing NK-cell markers.

The sample comprised CD8+ T cells sorted from blood. The receptor source for this set is a young woman in good health.

V and J are TRBV14 and TRBJ1-2; a possible D gene is TRBD1 (6 bases). V was trimmed by 5 bases and J by 3 bases, leaving 10 bases between them. From germline, CDR1 is SGHDN and CDR2 FVKESK. CDR3 length: 13 amino acids. The CDR3 loop is CASSGDNDYGYTF. DNA for the CDR3: TGTGCCAGCAGCGGGGACAATGACTATGGCTACACCTTC.

Many counts were recorded for this clonotype. The chain joins TRBV10-3 to TRBJ2-2, with D hard to call. The CDR3 contains 12 residues. Germline V gene sequence: CDR1 ENHRY, CDR2 SYGVKD. With 11 bases removed from V and 6 bases from J, the gap between germline ends came to 13 bases. The CDR3 sequence is CAVTLGSGELFF. In DNA, the CDR3 is TGTGCCGTAACACTGGGGTCCGGGGAGCTGTTTTTT.

In this sample, this clonotype turned up a few times. The rearrangement links TRBV5-6 to TRBJ2-7; 13 nucleotides agree with TRBD2. V gave up 2 bases and J gave up 5 bases; unmatched junction bases: 1. CDR1 is SGHDT, CDR2 YYEEEE, per germline. CDR3 length: 14 residues. CDR3 sequence: CASSFGLAGDEQYF. The CDR3 nucleotides are TGTGCCAGCAGCTTCGGACTAGCGGGAGACGAGCAGTACTTC. Together with reference TRBV5-6 and TRBJ2-7, the CDR3 gives the full variable domain: DAGVTQSPTHLIKTRGQQVTLRCSPKSGHDTVSWYQQALGQGPQFIFQYYEEEERQRGNFPDRFSGHQFPNYSSELNVNALLLGDSALYLCASSFGLAGDEQYFGPGTRLTVT.

The sample holds a few counts of this clonotype. The chain recombines TRBV4-3 with TRBJ2-3; tentative D call: TRBD2 (5 bases). V shed 2 bases and J shed 4 bases, with 16 bases lying between them. This CDR3 contains 16 residues. CDR1 and CDR2 from the germline V gene are LGHNA and YSLEER. CDR3: CASSQWLILGADTQYF. The CDR3 region has the DNA TGCGCCAGCAGCCAATGGCTTATACTAGGCGCAGATACGCAGTATTTT.

This clonotype occurred many times. The chain couples TRBV7-9 to TRBJ2-3; D not resolved. The V end was cut by 3 bases, the J end by 2 bases, with 6 bases between. The germline CDR1 and CDR2 sequences are SEHNR and FQNEAQ (reference sequence). This CDR3 is built from 13 residues. CDR3 coding DNA: TGTGCCAGCAGCTTTCCGGTCACAGATACGCAGTATTTT. Its protein product is CASSFPVTDTQYF.

This clonotype was counted a few times. The V call is TRBV2, the J call TRBJ2-5, with D maybe TRBD2 (6 bases). The CDR3 runs 16 residues. Trimming removed 8 bases from V and 4 bases from J, with 23 bases in between. Germline-derived CDR1 and CDR2 are SNHLY and FYNNEI. The CDR3: CASRNPEGAPAETQYF. CDR3 nucleotides: TGTGCCAGCCGGAACCCGGAGGGCGCCCCTGCAGAGACCCAGTACTTC.

This chain joins TRBV7-9 and TRBJ2-3, with TRBD2 matching 9 bases. With 4 bases clipped from V and 1 base from J, the junction kept 9 bases outside the gene matches. The germline V gene encodes CDR1 SEHNR and CDR2 FQNEAQ (reference sequence). The CDR3 totals 17 residues. In nucleotides, the CDR3 is TGTGCCAGCAGCTCTCTACGCGGGGGGGCCGGCACAGATACGCAGTATTTT. Its translation: CASSSLRGGAGTDTQYF.